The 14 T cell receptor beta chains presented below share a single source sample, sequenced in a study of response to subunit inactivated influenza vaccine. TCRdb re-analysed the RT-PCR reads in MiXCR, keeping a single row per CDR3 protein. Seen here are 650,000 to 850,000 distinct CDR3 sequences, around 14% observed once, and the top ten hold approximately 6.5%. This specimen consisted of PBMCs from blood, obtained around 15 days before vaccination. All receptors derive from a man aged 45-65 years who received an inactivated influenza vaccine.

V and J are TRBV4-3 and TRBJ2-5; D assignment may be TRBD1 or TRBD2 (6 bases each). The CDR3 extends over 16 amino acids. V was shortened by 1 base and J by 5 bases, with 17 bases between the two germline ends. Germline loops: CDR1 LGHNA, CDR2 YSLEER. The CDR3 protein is CASSQVVQRGGETQYF. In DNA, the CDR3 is TGCGCCAGCAGCCAAGTCGTACAGAGAGGGGGGGAGACCCAGTACTTC.

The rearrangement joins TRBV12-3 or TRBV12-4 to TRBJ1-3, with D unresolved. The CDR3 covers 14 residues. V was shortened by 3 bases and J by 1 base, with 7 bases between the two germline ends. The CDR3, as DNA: TGTGCCAGCAGTTTGGGTAATTCTGGAAACACCATATATTTT. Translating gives CASSLGNSGNTIYF.

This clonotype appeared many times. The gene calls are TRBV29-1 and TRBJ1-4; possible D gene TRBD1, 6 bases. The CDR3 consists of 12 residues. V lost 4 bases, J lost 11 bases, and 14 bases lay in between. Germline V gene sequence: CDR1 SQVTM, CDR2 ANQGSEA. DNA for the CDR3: TGCAGCGTTGCAATTAGGGGGAGGAAACTGTTTTTT. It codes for CSVAIRGRKLFF. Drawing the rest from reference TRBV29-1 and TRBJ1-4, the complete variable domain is SAVISQKPSRDICQRGTSLTIQCQVDSQVTMMFWYRQQPGQSLTLIATANQGSEATYESGFVIDKFPISRPNLTFSTLTVSNMSPEDSSIYLCSVAIRGRKLFFGSGTQLSVL.

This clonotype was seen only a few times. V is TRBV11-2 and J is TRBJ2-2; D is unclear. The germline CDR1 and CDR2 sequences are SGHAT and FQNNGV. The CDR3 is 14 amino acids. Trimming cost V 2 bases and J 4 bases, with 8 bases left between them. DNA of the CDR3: TGTGCCAGCAGCTTAAATTGGGGCACCGGGGAGCTGTTTTTT. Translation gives CASSLNWGTGELFF. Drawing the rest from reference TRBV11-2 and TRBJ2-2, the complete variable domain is EAGVAQSPRYKIIEKRQSVAFWCNPISGHATLYWYQQILGQGPKLLIQFQNNGVVDDSQLPKDRFSAERLKGVDSTLKIQPAKLEDSAVYLCASSLNWGTGELFFGEGSRLTVL.

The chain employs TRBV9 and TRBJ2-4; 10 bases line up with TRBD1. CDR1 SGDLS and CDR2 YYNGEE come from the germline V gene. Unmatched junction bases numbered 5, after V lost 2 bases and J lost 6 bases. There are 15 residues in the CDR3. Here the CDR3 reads CASSVGQGTLNIQYF. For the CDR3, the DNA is TGTGCCAGCAGCGTGGGACAGGGGACCTTAAACATTCAGTACTTC.

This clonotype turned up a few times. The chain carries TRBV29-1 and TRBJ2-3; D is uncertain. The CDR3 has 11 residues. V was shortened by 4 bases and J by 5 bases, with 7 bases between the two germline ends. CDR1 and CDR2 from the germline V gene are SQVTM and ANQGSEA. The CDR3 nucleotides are TGCAGCGTTGGGTCCCTAGATACGCAGTATTTT. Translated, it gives CSVGSLDTQYF.

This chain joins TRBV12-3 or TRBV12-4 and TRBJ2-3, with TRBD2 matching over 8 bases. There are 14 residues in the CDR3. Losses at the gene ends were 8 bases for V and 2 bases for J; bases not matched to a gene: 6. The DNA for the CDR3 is TGTGCCAGCGGGGTAGCGGGGTTCACAGATACGCAGTATTTT. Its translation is CASGVAGFTDTQYF.

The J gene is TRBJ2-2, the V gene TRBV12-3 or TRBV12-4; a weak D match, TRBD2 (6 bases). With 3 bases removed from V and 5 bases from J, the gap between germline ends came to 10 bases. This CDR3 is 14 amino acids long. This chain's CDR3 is CASSLGGPTGELFF. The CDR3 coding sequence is TGTGCCAGCAGTTTGGGGGGACCTACCGGGGAGCTGTTTTTT.

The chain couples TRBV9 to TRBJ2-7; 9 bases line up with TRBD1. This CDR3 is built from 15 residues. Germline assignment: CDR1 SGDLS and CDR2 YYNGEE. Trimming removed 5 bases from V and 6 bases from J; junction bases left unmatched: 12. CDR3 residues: CASSPTGTGTSEQYF. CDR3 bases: TGTGCCAGCAGTCCTACAGGGACAGGGACCAGCGAGCAGTACTTC.

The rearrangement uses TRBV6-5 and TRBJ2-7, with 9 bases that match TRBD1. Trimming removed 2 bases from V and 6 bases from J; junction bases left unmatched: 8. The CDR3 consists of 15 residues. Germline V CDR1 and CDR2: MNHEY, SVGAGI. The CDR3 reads CASSYLSGTGLEQYF. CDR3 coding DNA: TGTGCCAGCAGTTACCTCTCCGGGACAGGGCTCGAGCAGTACTTC.

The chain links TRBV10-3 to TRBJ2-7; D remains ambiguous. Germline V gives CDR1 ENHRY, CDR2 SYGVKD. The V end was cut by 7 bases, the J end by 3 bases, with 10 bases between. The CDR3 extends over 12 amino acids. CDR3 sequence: CAITPSGYEQYF. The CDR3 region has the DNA TGTGCCATCACCCCGTCCGGCTACGAGCAGTACTTC.

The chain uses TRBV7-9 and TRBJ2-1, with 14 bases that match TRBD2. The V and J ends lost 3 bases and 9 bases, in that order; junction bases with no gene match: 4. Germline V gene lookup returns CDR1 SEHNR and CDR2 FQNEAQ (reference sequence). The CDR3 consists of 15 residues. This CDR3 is CASSFGLAGGREQFF. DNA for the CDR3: TGTGCCAGCAGCTTCGGACTAGCGGGAGGTCGTGAGCAGTTCTTC.

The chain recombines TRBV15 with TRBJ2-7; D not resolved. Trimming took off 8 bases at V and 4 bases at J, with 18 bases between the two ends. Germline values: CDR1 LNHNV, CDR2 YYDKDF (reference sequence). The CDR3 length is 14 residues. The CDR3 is CATQDLRDSYEQYF. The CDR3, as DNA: TGTGCCACCCAGGACCTCCGAGATTCGTACGAGCAGTACTTC.

The CDR3 loop is CASSLTPGTGELFF. The CDR3 DNA is TGCGCCAGCAGCCTCACCCCCGGGACCGGGGAGCTGTTTTTT. The chain couples TRBV4-1 to TRBJ2-2; D unclear. The V gene's germline CDR1 is MGHRA and CDR2 YSYEKL. This CDR3 is built from 14 residues. V shed 4 bases and J shed 5 bases, with 11 bases lying between them.